This is a list of T cell receptor beta chains from one sample in a study of cytomegalovirus exposure and HLA in healthy donors. Sequenced by immunoSEQ multiplex PCR; TCRdb stores in-frame clones only, minus some. The sample has some 140,000 clones; around 87% are singletons. The sequenced material came from PBMCs. These receptors all stem from a woman younger than 45 in good health and CMV-seronegative. The CDR3 runs from the conserved cysteine through the conserved F or W. A D gene is named only where the DNA matches it firmly. Rows give clone size only sometimes, using once, few, many, or a class for an expanded clone.

v_call	j_call	clone_size	d_call	cdr3_aa	cdr3_nt
TRBV25-1	TRBJ2-7	NA	TRBD2	CASSEGVGRAGYEQYF	TGTGCCAGCAGTGAAGGGGTCGGGAGGGCCGGGTACGAGCAGTACTTC
TRBV7-9	TRBJ1-5	few	TRBD1	CASSGTGENQPQHF	TGTGCCAGCAGCGGGACAGGGGAAAATCAGCCCCAGCATTTT
TRBV15	TRBJ2-3	NA	NA	CATSSYSTDTQYF	TGTGCCACCAGCAGCTATTCCACAGATACGCAGTATTTT
TRBV15	TRBJ2-1	NA	TRBD2	CATSSLPSGGYNEQFF	TGTGCCACCAGCAGCCTCCCTAGCGGAGGATACAATGAGCAGTTCTTC
TRBV19	TRBJ1-1	NA	NA	CARPPRRRGLSDTEAFF	TGTGCCCGCCCCCCCCGCCGCAGGGGATTGTCTGACACTGAAGCTTTCTTT
TRBV20-1	TRBJ2-1	NA	NA	CSAIVYNEQFF	TGCAGTGCTATAGTGTACAATGAGCAGTTCTTC
TRBV4-3	TRBJ1-1	few	NA	CASSQGGKAFF	TGCGCCAGCAGCCAAGGCGGAAAAGCTTTCTTT
TRBV5-4	TRBJ2-3	NA	TRBD1	CASSPQQGAGTQYF	TGTGCCAGCAGCCCGCAACAGGGGGCCGGTACGCAGTATTTT
TRBV5-1	TRBJ1-5	NA	TRBD1	CASPDRERNQPQHF	TGCGCCAGCCCCGACAGGGAGCGCAATCAGCCCCAGCATTTT
TRBV7-9	TRBJ2-7	NA	NA	CASSPLSYEQYF	TGTGCCAGCAGCCCACTCTCCTACGAGCAGTACTTC
TRBV7-2	TRBJ2-5	NA	NA	CASSSNPTGNKETQYF	TGTGCCAGCAGCTCCAACCCGACGGGGAACAAAGAGACCCAGTACTTC
TRBV7-2	TRBJ2-3	NA	TRBD1	CASSPIRTGGRGDTQYF	TGTGCCAGCAGCCCAATCCGGACAGGGGGCCGAGGAGATACGCAGTATTTT
TRBV7-9	TRBJ1-6	NA	TRBD1	CASSLGQGTSPLHF	TGTGCCAGCAGCTTGGGACAGGGAACTTCACCCCTCCACTTT
TRBV10-3	TRBJ1-6	NA	NA	CAISAGRGQNSPLHF	TGTGCCATCAGTGCGGGGAGGGGCCAGAATTCACCCCTCCACTTT
TRBV19	TRBJ1-5	NA	NA	CASSFSRQPQHF	TGTGCCAGTAGTTTTTCGCGTCAGCCCCAGCATTTT
TRBV7-9	TRBJ2-1	NA	TRBD2	CASRRPGLAGPLSYNEQFF	TGTGCCAGCAGGCGACCGGGACTAGCGGGTCCCCTTTCCTACAATGAGCAGTTCTTC
TRBV15	TRBJ1-5	NA	NA	CATAGSYNQPQHF	TGTGCCACGGCGGGCAGTTACAATCAGCCCCAGCATTTT
TRBV14	TRBJ1-3	few	NA	CASSQAQIAGNTIYF	TGTGCCAGCAGCCAAGCCCAGATCGCCGGAAACACCATATATTTT
TRBV19	TRBJ2-7	NA	TRBD1	CASSTPRTGLGYEQYF	TGTGCCAGTAGTACGCCCCGGACAGGCCTGGGCTACGAGCAGTACTTC
TRBV4-3	TRBJ2-5	NA	TRBD2	CASSQDWQGGVETQYF	TGCGCCAGCAGCCAAGATTGGCAGGGAGGGGTAGAGACCCAGTACTTC
TRBV6-4	TRBJ2-7	once	TRBD2	CASGYRLARSYEQYF	TGTGCCAGCGGATACCGACTAGCGCGCTCCTACGAGCAGTACTTC
TRBV19	TRBJ2-1	NA	TRBD1	CASSKPNRGTINNEQFF	TGTGCCAGTAGTAAGCCCAACAGGGGGACGATTAACAATGAGCAGTTCTTC
TRBV9	TRBJ1-2	NA	TRBD1	CASSVVAGGYGYTF	TGTGCCAGCAGCGTAGTAGCAGGGGGCTATGGCTACACCTTC
TRBV30	TRBJ2-1	NA	NA	CAWGRVDEQFF	TGTGCCTGGGGGCGAGTCGATGAGCAGTTCTTC
TRBV6-6	TRBJ1-5	NA	NA	CASSASGLSQPQHF	TGTGCCAGCAGTGCCTCGGGGTTAAGTCAGCCCCAGCATTTT
TRBV5-8	TRBJ2-7	NA	NA	CASSLPMYEQYF	TGTGCCAGCAGCTTGCCCATGTACGAGCAGTACTTC
TRBV27	TRBJ2-1	NA	TRBD1	CASRPGQGAYNEQFF	TGTGCCAGCAGGCCGGGACAGGGGGCCTACAATGAGCAGTTCTTC
TRBV6-1	TRBJ2-2	NA	NA	CASTRGTGELFF	TGTGCCAGCACCAGGGGCACCGGGGAGCTGTTTTTT
TRBV10-3	TRBJ2-1	NA	NA	CAISDRAWYEQFF	TGTGCCATCAGTGACAGGGCCTGGTATGAGCAGTTCTTC
TRBV4-3	TRBJ2-3	NA	NA	CASSQGSGRLYTDTQYF	TGCGCCAGCAGCCAAGGCTCGGGTCGACTCTACACAGATACGCAGTATTTT
TRBV7-6	TRBJ2-7	NA	TRBD2	CASSHRRGELNHEQYF	TGTGCCAGCAGCCACCGTCGGGGGGAGCTTAACCACGAGCAGTACTTC
TRBV4-2	TRBJ2-7	NA	NA	CASSQDHLATYEQYF	TGTGCCAGCAGCCAAGATCACCTAGCCACCTACGAGCAGTACTTC
TRBV27	TRBJ1-2	NA	TRBD1	CASSFRARGPRGYTF	TGTGCCAGCAGTTTCCGGGCCAGGGGGCCGCGGGGCTACACCTTC
TRBV9	TRBJ2-3	NA	TRBD1	CASSNRDRPSTDTQYF	TGTGCCAGCAGCAACCGGGACAGGCCCAGCACAGATACGCAGTATTTT
TRBV29-1	TRBJ2-1	NA	TRBD2	CSVGGRAYNEQFF	TGCAGCGTTGGCGGGAGGGCCTACAATGAGCAGTTCTTC
TRBV7-9	TRBJ1-2	NA	NA	CASSPDIDYTF	TGTGCCAGCAGCCCGGACATCGACTACACCTTC
TRBV28	TRBJ2-2	NA	NA	CASSRLKVHTGELFF	TGTGCCAGCAGTAGACTAAAGGTTCACACCGGGGAGCTGTTTTTT
TRBV28	TRBJ2-7	NA	NA	CASSLSGQNYEQYF	TGTGCCAGCAGTTTATCTGGACAGAACTACGAGCAGTACTTC
TRBV9	TRBJ1-4	NA	NA	CASSVTGTNEKLFF	TGTGCCAGCAGCGTAACAGGGACTAATGAAAAACTGTTTTTT
TRBV28	TRBJ2-3	NA	TRBD2	CASSPPGLAVSDTQYF	TGTGCCAGCAGTCCCCCGGGACTAGCGGTGAGCGATACGCAGTATTTT
TRBV7-8	TRBJ2-5	NA	TRBD2	CASSLGASGGAAYF	TGTGCCAGCAGCTTAGGAGCTAGCGGGGGGGCCGCGTACTTC
TRBV4-2	TRBJ2-7	NA	TRBD2	CASSQDLAGGYEQYF	TGTGCCAGCAGCCAAGATCTAGCGGGAGGTTATGAGCAGTACTTC
TRBV29-1	TRBJ1-4	NA	TRBD1	CSVLGTGAFNEKLFF	TGCAGCGTTCTGGGGACAGGGGCTTTTAATGAAAAACTGTTTTTT
TRBV11-2	TRBJ2-3	NA	NA	CASSAALGAPPDTQYF	TGTGCCAGCAGCGCTGCTCTAGGGGCGCCTCCAGATACGCAGTATTTT
TRBV6-5	TRBJ1-1	few	NA	CASSYSTTAEAFF	TGTGCCAGCAGTTACTCTACGACAGCTGAAGCTTTCTTT